This TCR beta chain is from a study of PD-1 blockade in classical Hodgkin lymphoma. Broader study findings: Patients starting nivolumab under 1 year after ASCT were excluded. Complete responders had baseline diversity similar to newly diagnosed patients. Relapsed/refractory patients reportedly had lower baseline diversity than newly diagnosed patients.

This clone occurred once. No antigen is known for it. The DNA is omitted, as the CDR3 cannot be located on it reliably, and the CDR3 follows TCRdb's listing. The CDR3 length is 16 residues, termini included. The germline V gene encodes CDR1 MNHEY and CDR2 SMNVEV (reference sequence). There was relapse after autologous stem cell transplantation in every patient, and there was variation in brentuximab vedotin exposure. The patients, who had relapsed/refractory classical Hodgkin lymphoma, achieved best responses of complete response, partial response or progressive disease. Clones were sequenced by immunoSEQ multiplex PCR, and TCRdb holds only the in-frame ones, with some missing. This sample has roughly 13,000 clones, with around 87% found just once.

Material: peripheral blood mononuclear cells (PBMCs), obtained at baseline. The receptor's source is a human donor with classical Hodgkin lymphoma. The V and J genes are TRBV27 and TRBJ2-2; the listed D gene, TRBD1, was not tested against the DNA. The CDR3 loop is CASSSSTGGTTGELFF.